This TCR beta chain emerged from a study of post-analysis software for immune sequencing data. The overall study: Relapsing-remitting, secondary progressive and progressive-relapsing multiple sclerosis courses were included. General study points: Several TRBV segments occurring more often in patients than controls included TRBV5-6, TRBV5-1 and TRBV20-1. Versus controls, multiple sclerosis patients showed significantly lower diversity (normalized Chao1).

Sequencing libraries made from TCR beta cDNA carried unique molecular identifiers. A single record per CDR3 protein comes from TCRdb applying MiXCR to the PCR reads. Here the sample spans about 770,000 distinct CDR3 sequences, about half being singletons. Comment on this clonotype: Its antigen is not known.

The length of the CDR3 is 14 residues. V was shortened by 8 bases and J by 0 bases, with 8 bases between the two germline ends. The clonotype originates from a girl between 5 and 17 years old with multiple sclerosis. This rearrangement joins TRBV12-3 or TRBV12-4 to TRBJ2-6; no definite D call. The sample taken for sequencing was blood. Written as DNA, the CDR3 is TGTGCCAGCCACCCAAGCTCTGGGGCCAACGTCCTGACTTTC. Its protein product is CASHPSSGANVLTF.